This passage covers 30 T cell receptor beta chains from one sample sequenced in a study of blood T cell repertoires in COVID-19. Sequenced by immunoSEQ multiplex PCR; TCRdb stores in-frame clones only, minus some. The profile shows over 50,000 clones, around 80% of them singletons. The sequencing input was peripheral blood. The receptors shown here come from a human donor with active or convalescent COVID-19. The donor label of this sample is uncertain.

CDR3 bases: TGTGCCAGCAGCTTCAGGGGACAAGGGGCAAACACCGGGGAGCTGTTTTTT. It encodes CASSFRGQGANTGELFF. The gene calls are TRBV7-2 and TRBJ2-2; D might be TRBD1 (6 bases). Between the trimmed V and J ends, which lost 3 bases and 2 bases, there was a span of 16 bases. The CDR3 is 17 residues long. In germline, CDR1 is SGHTA, CDR2 FQGNSA.

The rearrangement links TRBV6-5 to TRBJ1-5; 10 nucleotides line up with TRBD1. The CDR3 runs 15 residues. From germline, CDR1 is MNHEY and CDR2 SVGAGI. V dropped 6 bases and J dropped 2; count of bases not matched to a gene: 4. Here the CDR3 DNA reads TGTGCCAGCAGCGCCGGGACAGGGGGCAATCAGCCCCAGCATTTT. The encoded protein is CASSAGTGGNQPQHF.

Here the CDR3 DNA reads TGTGCCAGTAACCCGCAGGGCTCTGGAAACACCATATATTTT. Protein product: CASNPQGSGNTIYF. The genes are TRBV19 and TRBJ1-3; the D gene is possibly TRBD1 (5 bases). This CDR3 contains 14 residues. CDR1 is LNHDA and CDR2 is SQIVND in the germline V gene (reference sequence). V lost 7 bases to trimming and J lost 0 bases, with 10 bases between them.

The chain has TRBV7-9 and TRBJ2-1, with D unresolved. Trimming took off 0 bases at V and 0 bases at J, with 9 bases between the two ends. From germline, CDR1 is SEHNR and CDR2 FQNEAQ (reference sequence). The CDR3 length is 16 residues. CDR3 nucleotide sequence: TGTGCCAGCAGCTTAGCGCCTTTGAGCTCCTACAATGAGCAGTTCTTC. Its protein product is CASSLAPLSSYNEQFF.

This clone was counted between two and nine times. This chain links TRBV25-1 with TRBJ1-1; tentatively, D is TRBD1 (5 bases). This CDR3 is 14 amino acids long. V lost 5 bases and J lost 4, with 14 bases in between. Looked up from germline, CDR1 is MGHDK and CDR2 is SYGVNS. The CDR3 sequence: CASSWRGGSTEAFF. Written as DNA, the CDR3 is TGTGCCAGCAGTTGGCGGGGCGGGAGCACTGAAGCTTTCTTT.

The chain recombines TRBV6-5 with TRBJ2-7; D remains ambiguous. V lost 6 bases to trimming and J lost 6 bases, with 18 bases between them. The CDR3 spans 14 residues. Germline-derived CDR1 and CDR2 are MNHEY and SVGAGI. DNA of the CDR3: TGTGCCAGCAGCGACCCGGATCCTAGTGGCGAGCAGTACTTC. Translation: CASSDPDPSGEQYF.

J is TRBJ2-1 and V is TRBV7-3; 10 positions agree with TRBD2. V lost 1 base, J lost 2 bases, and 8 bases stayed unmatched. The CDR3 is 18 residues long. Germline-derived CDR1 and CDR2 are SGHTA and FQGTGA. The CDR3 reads CASSLKGAGGLTYNEQFF. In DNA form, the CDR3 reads TGTGCCAGCAGCTTAAAGGGAGCGGGAGGGTTGACCTACAATGAGCAGTTCTTC.

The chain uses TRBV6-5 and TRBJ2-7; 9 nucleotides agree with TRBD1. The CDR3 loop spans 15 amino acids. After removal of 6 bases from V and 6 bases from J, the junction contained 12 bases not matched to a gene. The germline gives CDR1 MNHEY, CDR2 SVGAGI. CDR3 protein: CASSIGGTGKGEQYF. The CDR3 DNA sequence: TGTGCCAGCAGCATTGGGGGGACAGGGAAGGGCGAGCAGTACTTC.

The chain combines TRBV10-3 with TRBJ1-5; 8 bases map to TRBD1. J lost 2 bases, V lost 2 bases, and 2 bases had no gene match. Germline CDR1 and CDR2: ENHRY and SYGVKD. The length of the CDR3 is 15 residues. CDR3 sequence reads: CAISEQGAGNQPQHF. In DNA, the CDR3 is TGTGCCATCAGTGAGCAGGGGGCTGGCAATCAGCCCCAGCATTTT.

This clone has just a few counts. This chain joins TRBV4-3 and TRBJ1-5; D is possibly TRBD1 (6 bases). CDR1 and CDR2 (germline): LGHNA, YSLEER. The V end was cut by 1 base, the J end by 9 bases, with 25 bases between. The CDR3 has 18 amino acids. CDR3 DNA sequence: TGCGCCAGCAGCCAAGTGTCAGTCGTTACAGGGCCCGAGGGGCCCCAGCATTTT. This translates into CASSQVSVVTGPEGPQHF.

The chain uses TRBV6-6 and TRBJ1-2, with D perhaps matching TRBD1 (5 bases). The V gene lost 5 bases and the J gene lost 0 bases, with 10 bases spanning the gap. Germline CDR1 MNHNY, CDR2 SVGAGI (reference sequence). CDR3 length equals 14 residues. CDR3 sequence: CASSAPGANYGYTF. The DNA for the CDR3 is TGTGCCAGCAGTGCCCCGGGGGCTAACTATGGCTACACCTTC.

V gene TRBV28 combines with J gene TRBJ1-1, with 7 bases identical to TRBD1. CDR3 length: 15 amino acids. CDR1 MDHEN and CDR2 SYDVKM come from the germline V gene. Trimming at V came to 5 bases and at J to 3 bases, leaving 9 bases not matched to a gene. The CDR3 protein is CASSQAGGLYTEAFF. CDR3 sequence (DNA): TGTGCCAGCAGTCAAGCAGGGGGGCTATACACTGAAGCTTTCTTT.

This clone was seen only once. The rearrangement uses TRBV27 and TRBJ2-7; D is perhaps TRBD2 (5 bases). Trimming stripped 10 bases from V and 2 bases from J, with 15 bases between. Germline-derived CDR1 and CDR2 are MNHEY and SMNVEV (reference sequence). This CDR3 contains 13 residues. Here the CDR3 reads CATRVANTYEQYF. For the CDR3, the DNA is TGTGCCACCCGGGTAGCGAACACCTACGAGCAGTACTTC.

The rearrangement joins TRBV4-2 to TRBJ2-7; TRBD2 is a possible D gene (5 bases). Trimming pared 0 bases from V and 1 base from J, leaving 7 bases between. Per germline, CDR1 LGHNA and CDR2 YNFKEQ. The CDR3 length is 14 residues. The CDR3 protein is CASSQDQRSYEQYF. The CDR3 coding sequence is TGTGCCAGCAGCCAAGATCAGCGGTCCTACGAGCAGTACTTC.

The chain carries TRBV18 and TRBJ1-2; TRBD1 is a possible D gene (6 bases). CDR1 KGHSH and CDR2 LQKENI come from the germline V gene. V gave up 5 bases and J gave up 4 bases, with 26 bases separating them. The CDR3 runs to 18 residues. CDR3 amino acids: CASSTSGKGVNPLYGYTF. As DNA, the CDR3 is TGTGCCAGCTCAACCAGTGGGAAGGGGGTCAACCCTCTCTATGGCTACACCTTC.

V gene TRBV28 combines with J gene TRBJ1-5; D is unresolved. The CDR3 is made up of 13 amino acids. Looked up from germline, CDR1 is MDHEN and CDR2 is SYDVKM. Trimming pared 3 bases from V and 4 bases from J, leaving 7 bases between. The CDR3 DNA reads TGTGCCAGCAGTTTGCGGATTAATCAGCCCCAGCATTTT. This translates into CASSLRINQPQHF. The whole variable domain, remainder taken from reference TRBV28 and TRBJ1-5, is DVKVTQSSRYLVKRTGEKVFLECVQDMDHENMFWYRQDPGLGLRLIYFSYDVKMKEKGDIPEGYSVSREKKERFSLILESASTNQTSMYLCASSLRINQPQHFGDGTRLSIL.

CDR3 DNA: TGTGCCAGCAGCGCGGGGGAGACCCAGTACTTC. Translated: CASSAGETQYF. The chain joins TRBV9 to TRBJ2-5, with D maybe TRBD2 (5 bases). CDR1 is SGDLS and CDR2 is YYNGEE in the germline V gene. This CDR3 has 11 amino acids. Trimming took off 3 bases at V and 5 bases at J, with 5 bases between the two ends.

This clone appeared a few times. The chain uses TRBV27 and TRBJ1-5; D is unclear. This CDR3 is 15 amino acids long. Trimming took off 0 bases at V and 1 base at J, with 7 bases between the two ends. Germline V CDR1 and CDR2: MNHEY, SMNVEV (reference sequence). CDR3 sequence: CASSLSGESNQPQHF. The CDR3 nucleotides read TGTGCCAGCAGTTTATCGGGAGAGAGCAATCAGCCCCAGCATTTT.

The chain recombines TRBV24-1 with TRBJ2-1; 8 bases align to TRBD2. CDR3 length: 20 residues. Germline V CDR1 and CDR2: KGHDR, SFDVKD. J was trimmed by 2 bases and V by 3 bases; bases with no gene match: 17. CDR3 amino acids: CATSDTFGLAGPITYNEQFF. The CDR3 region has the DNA TGTGCCACCAGTGATACCTTCGGGCTAGCGGGTCCTATCACCTACAATGAGCAGTTCTTC.

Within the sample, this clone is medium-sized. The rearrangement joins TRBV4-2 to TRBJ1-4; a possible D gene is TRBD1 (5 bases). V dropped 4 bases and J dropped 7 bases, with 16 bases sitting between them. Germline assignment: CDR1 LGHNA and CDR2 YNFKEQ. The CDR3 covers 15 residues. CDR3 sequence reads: CASSPNGGEGEKLFF. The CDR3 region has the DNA TGTGCCAGCAGCCCAAACGGAGGGGAGGGTGAAAAACTGTTTTTT.

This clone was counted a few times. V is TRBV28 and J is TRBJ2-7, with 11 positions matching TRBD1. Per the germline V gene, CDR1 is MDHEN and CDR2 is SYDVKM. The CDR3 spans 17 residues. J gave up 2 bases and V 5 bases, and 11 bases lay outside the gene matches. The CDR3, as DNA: TGTGCCAGCAGTGCCGGACAGGGGGCGCCTGGGGCCTACGAGCAGTACTTC. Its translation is CASSAGQGAPGAYEQYF.

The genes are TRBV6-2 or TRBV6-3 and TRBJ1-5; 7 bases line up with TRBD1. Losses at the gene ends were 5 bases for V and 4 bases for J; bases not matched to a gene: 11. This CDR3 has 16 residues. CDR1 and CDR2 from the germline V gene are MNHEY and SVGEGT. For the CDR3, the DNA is TGTGCCAGCAGTGCCGGGACAGTGGGATCGAATCAGCCCCAGCATTTT. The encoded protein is CASSAGTVGSNQPQHF.

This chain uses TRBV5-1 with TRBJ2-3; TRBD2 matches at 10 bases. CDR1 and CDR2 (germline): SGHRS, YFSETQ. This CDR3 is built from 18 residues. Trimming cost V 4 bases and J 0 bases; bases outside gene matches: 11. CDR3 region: CASSLRLAGFTSTDTQYF. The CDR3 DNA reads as TGCGCCAGCAGCCTGCGACTAGCGGGTTTTACTAGCACAGATACGCAGTATTTT.

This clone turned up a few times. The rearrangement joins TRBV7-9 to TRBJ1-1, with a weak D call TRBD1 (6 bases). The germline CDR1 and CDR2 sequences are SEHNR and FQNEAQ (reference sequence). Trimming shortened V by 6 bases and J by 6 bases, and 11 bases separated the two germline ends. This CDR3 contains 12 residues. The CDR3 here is CASSTGSSEAFF. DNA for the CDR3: TGTGCCAGCAGTACAGGGAGCTCTGAAGCTTTCTTT.

The CDR3 nucleotides are TGTGCCAGCAGCCCGGTTTCAGGCCACACCGGGGAGCTGTTTTTT. Its translation: CASSPVSGHTGELFF. The chain carries TRBV7-3 and TRBJ2-2; no clear D. Germline values: CDR1 SGHTA, CDR2 FQGTGA. Trimming shortened V by 5 bases and J by 3 bases, and 13 bases separated the two germline ends. This CDR3 spans 15 amino acids. The entire variable domain, with the rest obtained from reference TRBV7-3 and TRBJ2-2, is as follows: GAGVSQTPSNKVTEKGKYVELRCDPISGHTALYWYRQSLGQGPEFLIYFQGTGAADDSGLPNDRFFAVRPEGSVSTLKIQRTERGDSAVYLCASSPVSGHTGELFFGEGSRLTVL.

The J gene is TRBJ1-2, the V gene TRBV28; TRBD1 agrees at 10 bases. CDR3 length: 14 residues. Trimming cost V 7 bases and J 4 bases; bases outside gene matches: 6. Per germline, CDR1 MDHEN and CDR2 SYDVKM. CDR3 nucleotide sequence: TGTGCCAGCACCCCGGGACAGGGGCCCTATGGCTACACCTTC. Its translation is CASTPGQGPYGYTF.

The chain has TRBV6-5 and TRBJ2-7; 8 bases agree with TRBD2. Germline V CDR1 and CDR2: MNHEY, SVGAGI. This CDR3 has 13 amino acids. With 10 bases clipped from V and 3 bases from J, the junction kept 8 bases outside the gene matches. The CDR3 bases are TGTGCCACTCATAGCGGGACACACTACGAGCAGTACTTC. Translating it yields CATHSGTHYEQYF.

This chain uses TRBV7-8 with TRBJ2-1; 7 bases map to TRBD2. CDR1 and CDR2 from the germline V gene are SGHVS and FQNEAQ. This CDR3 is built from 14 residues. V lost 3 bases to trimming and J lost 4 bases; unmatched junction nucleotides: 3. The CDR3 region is CASSLSGGYNEQFF. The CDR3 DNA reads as TGTGCCAGCAGCTTGTCGGGAGGTTACAATGAGCAGTTCTTC.

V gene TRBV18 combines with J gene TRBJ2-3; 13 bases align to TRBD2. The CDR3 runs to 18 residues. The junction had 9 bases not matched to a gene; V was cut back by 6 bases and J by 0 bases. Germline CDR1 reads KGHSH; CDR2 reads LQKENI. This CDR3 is CASSPSLAGGPSTDTQYF. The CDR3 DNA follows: TGTGCCAGCTCCCCTTCACTAGCGGGAGGGCCCAGCACAGATACGCAGTATTTT.

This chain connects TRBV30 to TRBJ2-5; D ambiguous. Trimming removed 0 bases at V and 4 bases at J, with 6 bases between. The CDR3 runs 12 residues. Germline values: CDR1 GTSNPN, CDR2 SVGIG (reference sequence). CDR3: CAWSVQVETQYF. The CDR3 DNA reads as TGTGCCTGGAGTGTTCAGGTAGAGACCCAGTACTTC. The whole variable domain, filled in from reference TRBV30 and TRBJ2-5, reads SQTIHQWPATLVQPVGSPLSLECTVEGTSNPNLYWYRQAAGRGLQLLFYSVGIGQISSEVPQNLSASRPQDRQFILSSKKLLLSDSGFYLCAWSVQVETQYFGPGTRLLVL.